This TCR beta chain is drawn from a study of T cell repertoires in cytomegalovirus infection. About the study: Public TCR beta signatures were indicative of both CMV infection and a matching HLA type.

Germline CDR1 is SGHVS and CDR2 is FQNEAQ. The CDR3 has 12 residues. Trimming removed 1 base from V and 8 bases from J, with 6 bases in between. This clonotype was seen a few times. Its target is not known. General study results and limits: HLA-C-restricted, CMV-specific TCR beta clonotypes were dominant ex vivo. Cumulative frequency (of public TCR beta family members) identified carriers of CMV plus the relevant HLA.

Each CDR3 protein is one row after TCRdb ran MiXCR on the reads. This sample yields over 450,000 distinct CDR3 sequences, of which roughly 12% are seen a single time; approximately 10% belongs to the top ten. Sequencing input: PBMCs. The TCR originated in a human donor in good health (CMV status not recorded). Some clones in this sample may be carry-over from other donors' samples. This chain connects TRBV7-8 to TRBJ2-1; no clear D gene. In DNA, the CDR3 is TGTGCCAGCAGCTTAGGGTACCATGAGCAGTTCTTC. It encodes CASSLGYHEQFF.